Sequencing of this T cell receptor beta chain was carried out in a study of cytomegalovirus exposure and HLA in healthy donors. Amplification used 60 Vbeta primers and 13 Jbeta primers. Libraries were prepared by immunoSEQ multiplex PCR; TCRdb keeps only in-frame clonotypes and omits some of them. This listing includes about 140,000 clones. V was shortened by 5 bases and J by 10 bases, with 17 bases between the two germline ends. Germline V gene lookup returns CDR1 MNHNY and CDR2 SVGAGI (reference sequence). This CDR3 comprises 13 residues. Source material: PBMCs. This TCR was recovered from a man in his forties in good health and CMV-seronegative. The chain recombines TRBV6-6 with TRBJ1-1; tentative D call: TRBD1 (5 bases). The CDR3 region has the DNA TGTGCCAGCAGTCCCCGGGTAGGGGCATTAGCTTTCTTT. It codes for CASSPRVGALAFF.